Listed below are T cell receptor beta chains from one sample, sequenced in a study of response to subunit inactivated influenza vaccine. MiXCR was run by TCRdb on the RT-PCR reads, yielding one entry per CDR3 protein. Of about 500,000 distinct CDR3 sequences in the sample, 16% were seen once. This specimen was CD4+ T cells sorted from PBMCs, taken 23 to 25 months after vaccination. The receptor set was obtained from a man aged 50 to 75 who received an inactivated influenza vaccine. CDR3s include the opening cysteine and the closing phenylalanine or tryptophan. Each record gives: CDR3 length, V gene, D gene, J gene, clone size, CDR3 DNA, CDR3 protein. The D gene is left open where the match is weak. Not every row has a clone size; where given, it reads once, few, many or a size class.

len: 15
v_gene: TRBV20-1
d_gene: -
j_gene: TRBJ2-4
abundance: -
CDR3nt: TGCAGTGCTAGAGGGACAGTACTAGCCAAAAACATTCAGTACTTC
CDR3aa: CSARGTVLAKNIQYF

len: 12
v_gene: TRBV29-1
d_gene: -
j_gene: TRBJ2-7
abundance: -
CDR3nt: TGCAGCGTTGAAACCGGGTCCTACGAGCAGTACTTC
CDR3aa: CSVETGSYEQYF

len: 15
v_gene: TRBV28
d_gene: TRBD1
j_gene: TRBJ2-2
abundance: -
CDR3nt: TGTGCCAGCAGTCCCGGGACAGCTGGCACCGGGGAGCTGTTTTTT
CDR3aa: CASSPGTAGTGELFF

len: 13
v_gene: TRBV20-1
d_gene: -
j_gene: TRBJ2-5
abundance: many
CDR3nt: TGCAGTGCTAGAGTCGGGACTCAGGAGACCCAGTACTTC
CDR3aa: CSARVGTQETQYF

len: 15
v_gene: TRBV5-1
d_gene: TRBD2
j_gene: TRBJ2-5
abundance: -
CDR3nt: TGCGCCAGCAGCCACGTAAGCGGGAGCGATGAGACCCAGTACTTC
CDR3aa: CASSHVSGSDETQYF

len: 13
v_gene: TRBV6-1
d_gene: -
j_gene: TRBJ2-4
abundance: -
CDR3nt: TGTGCCAGCAGCCCCGATCCCAAAAACATTCAGTACTTC
CDR3aa: CASSPDPKNIQYF

len: 16
v_gene: TRBV7-2
d_gene: -
j_gene: TRBJ2-1
abundance: few
CDR3nt: TGTGCCAGCAGCCAGGGCGGACCGAGCTCCTACAATGAGCAGTTCTTC
CDR3aa: CASSQGGPSSYNEQFF

len: 13
v_gene: TRBV12-5
d_gene: -
j_gene: TRBJ1-1
abundance: -
CDR3nt: TGTGCTAGTGGTTTTGGGCAGGGCACTGAAGCTTTCTTT
CDR3aa: CASGFGQGTEAFF

len: 13
v_gene: TRBV18
d_gene: -
j_gene: TRBJ1-1
abundance: once
CDR3nt: TGTGCCAGCTCACCTGAAGCATACACTGAAGCTTTCTTT
CDR3aa: CASSPEAYTEAFF

len: 16
v_gene: TRBV9
d_gene: -
j_gene: TRBJ2-2
abundance: -
CDR3nt: TGTGCCAGCAGCGTGGAGACAGCGACGAACACCGGGGAGCTGTTTTTT
CDR3aa: CASSVETATNTGELFF

len: 14
v_gene: TRBV3-1
d_gene: TRBD1
j_gene: TRBJ1-1
abundance: few
CDR3nt: TGTGCCAGCAGCCGCCAACAGGGGTCCACTGAAGCTTTCTTT
CDR3aa: CASSRQQGSTEAFF

len: 14
v_gene: TRBV5-1
d_gene: TRBD1
j_gene: TRBJ1-4
abundance: -
CDR3nt: TGCGCCAGCAGCCACGGGACAGGGAATGAAAAACTGTTTTTT
CDR3aa: CASSHGTGNEKLFF

len: 16
v_gene: TRBV5-1
d_gene: TRBD1
j_gene: TRBJ2-2
abundance: few
CDR3nt: TGCGCCAGCAGCTTGGGAGGGACAGTCAGCACCGGGGAGCTGTTTTTT
CDR3aa: CASSLGGTVSTGELFF

len: 12
v_gene: TRBV29-1
d_gene: -
j_gene: TRBJ2-7
abundance: -
CDR3nt: TGCAGCGTCGACGACGGGGGCTACGAGCAGTACTTC
CDR3aa: CSVDDGGYEQYF

len: 16
v_gene: TRBV7-2
d_gene: -
j_gene: TRBJ2-1
abundance: -
CDR3nt: TGTGCCAGCAGCTTAGCCGGGACAACCTCCTACGATGAGCAGTTCTTC
CDR3aa: CASSLAGTTSYDEQFF

len: 14
v_gene: TRBV7-9
d_gene: -
j_gene: TRBJ2-1
abundance: -
CDR3nt: TGTGCCAGCAGCTACACCGGGACCCTCAGTGAGCAGTTCTTC
CDR3aa: CASSYTGTLSEQFF

len: 16
v_gene: TRBV14
d_gene: -
j_gene: TRBJ2-2
abundance: -
CDR3nt: TGTGCCAGCAGCCAAAGTTTTCTTGCAGAACCCGGGGAGCTGTTTTTT
CDR3aa: CASSQSFLAEPGELFF

len: 15
v_gene: TRBV7-9
d_gene: -
j_gene: TRBJ1-2
abundance: few
CDR3nt: TGTGCCAGCAGCTTACTCACCTCGGACAATTCAGGCTACACCTTC
CDR3aa: CASSLLTSDNSGYTF

len: 12
v_gene: TRBV4-1
d_gene: -
j_gene: TRBJ1-2
abundance: few
CDR3nt: TGCGCCAGCACAGGGAATAACTATGGCTACACCTTC
CDR3aa: CASTGNNYGYTF

len: 14
v_gene: TRBV6-2/TRBV6-3
d_gene: -
j_gene: TRBJ2-4
abundance: few
CDR3nt: TGTGCCAGCACCCCTCTTAACGGACCGAACATTCAGTACTTC
CDR3aa: CASTPLNGPNIQYF

len: 18
v_gene: TRBV7-6
d_gene: TRBD2
j_gene: TRBJ2-7
abundance: few
CDR3nt: TGTGCCAGCAGCCTCTCCCCGGCTAGCGGGAGATCCTCCTACGAGCAGTACTTC
CDR3aa: CASSLSPASGRSSYEQYF

len: 15
v_gene: TRBV5-1
d_gene: -
j_gene: TRBJ2-5
abundance: -
CDR3nt: TGCGCCAGCAGCTTGGGGCAGGGAGGCCAAGAGACCCAGTACTTC
CDR3aa: CASSLGQGGQETQYF

len: 18
v_gene: TRBV4-1
d_gene: TRBD2
j_gene: TRBJ2-1
abundance: few
CDR3nt: TGCGCCAGCAGCCAAGATGCCACTAGCGGGAGTTGGGACAATGAGCAGTTCTTC
CDR3aa: CASSQDATSGSWDNEQFF

len: 14
v_gene: TRBV29-1
d_gene: -
j_gene: TRBJ2-3
abundance: few
CDR3nt: TGCAGCGTTAAGGCGGGATACCTCACAGATACGCAGTATTTT
CDR3aa: CSVKAGYLTDTQYF

len: 14
v_gene: TRBV5-1
d_gene: TRBD2
j_gene: TRBJ2-7
abundance: many
CDR3nt: TGCGCCAGCAGCCTACGACTAGCGGAGTACGAGCAGTACTTC
CDR3aa: CASSLRLAEYEQYF

len: 14
v_gene: TRBV7-3
d_gene: -
j_gene: TRBJ2-2
abundance: -
CDR3nt: TGTGCCAGCAGCTCCAACAGGGTTGCTGGGGAGCTGTTTTTT
CDR3aa: CASSSNRVAGELFF

len: 13
v_gene: TRBV5-1
d_gene: -
j_gene: TRBJ2-1
abundance: -
CDR3nt: TGCGCCAGCAGGGTGGATACCTACAATGAGCAGTTCTTC
CDR3aa: CASRVDTYNEQFF

len: 16
v_gene: TRBV18
d_gene: TRBD1
j_gene: TRBJ1-3
abundance: -
CDR3nt: TGTGCCAGCTCACCAGGGACAGGGGAAGCTGGAAACACCATATATTTT
CDR3aa: CASSPGTGEAGNTIYF

len: 15
v_gene: TRBV20-1
d_gene: TRBD1
j_gene: TRBJ1-2
abundance: few
CDR3nt: TGCAGTGCTAGAGCTTTCCGGGACAGGGGCTATGGCTACACCTTC
CDR3aa: CSARAFRDRGYGYTF

len: 15
v_gene: TRBV5-1
d_gene: -
j_gene: TRBJ2-2
abundance: many
CDR3nt: TGCGCCAGCAGCTCGAGTGGGCTTAACACCGGGGAGCTGTTTTTT
CDR3aa: CASSSSGLNTGELFF

len: 15
v_gene: TRBV11-2
d_gene: -
j_gene: TRBJ2-1
abundance: many
CDR3nt: TGTGCCAGCAGCTTAGAGCGGGGCCACTACAATGAGCAGTTCTTC
CDR3aa: CASSLERGHYNEQFF

len: 17
v_gene: TRBV4-2
d_gene: TRBD2
j_gene: TRBJ2-1
abundance: few
CDR3nt: TGTGCCAGCAGCCAAGAACCGCTAGCGGGGGGCTACAATGAGCAGTTCTTC
CDR3aa: CASSQEPLAGGYNEQFF

len: 13
v_gene: TRBV20-1
d_gene: -
j_gene: TRBJ2-1
abundance: -
CDR3nt: TGCAGTGCTAGGGACCCTAATTCCGCTAAGCAGTTCTTC
CDR3aa: CSARDPNSAKQFF

len: 18
v_gene: TRBV11-2
d_gene: TRBD2
j_gene: TRBJ2-2
abundance: few
CDR3nt: TGTGCCAGCAGCTTACGACTAGCGGGGGGACCAAACACCGGGGAGCTGTTTTTT
CDR3aa: CASSLRLAGGPNTGELFF

len: 15
v_gene: TRBV6-1
d_gene: TRBD1
j_gene: TRBJ2-3
abundance: -
CDR3nt: TGTGCCACAGGGGGTTCGGGTTTCATAACAGATACGCAGTATTTT
CDR3aa: CATGGSGFITDTQYF

len: 14
v_gene: TRBV5-1
d_gene: -
j_gene: TRBJ1-4
abundance: few
CDR3nt: TGCGCCAGCAGCCCGTCAGGCCAAAATGAAAAACTGTTTTTT
CDR3aa: CASSPSGQNEKLFF

len: 15
v_gene: TRBV4-3
d_gene: -
j_gene: TRBJ2-7
abundance: few
CDR3nt: TGCGCCAGCAGCCAGGAATTAATGGGGGCCTACGAGCAGTACTTC
CDR3aa: CASSQELMGAYEQYF

len: 11
v_gene: TRBV2
d_gene: -
j_gene: TRBJ2-5
abundance: -
CDR3nt: TGTGCCAGCAGGATGATGGAGACCCAGTACTTC
CDR3aa: CASRMMETQYF

len: 13
v_gene: TRBV18
d_gene: -
j_gene: TRBJ1-2
abundance: -
CDR3nt: TGTGCCAGCTCACCACTAGGGCGCTATGGCTACACCTTC
CDR3aa: CASSPLGRYGYTF

len: 16
v_gene: TRBV11-2
d_gene: TRBD2
j_gene: TRBJ2-2
abundance: -
CDR3nt: TGTGCCAGCAGCTCCACGGGACTAGGGGACACCGGGGAGCTGTTTTTT
CDR3aa: CASSSTGLGDTGELFF

len: 13
v_gene: TRBV20-1
d_gene: TRBD1
j_gene: TRBJ2-7
abundance: -
CDR3nt: TGCAGTGCTAACCGGGACAGCTCCTACGAGCAGTACTTC
CDR3aa: CSANRDSSYEQYF

len: 16
v_gene: TRBV2
d_gene: TRBD1
j_gene: TRBJ1-4
abundance: -
CDR3nt: TGTGCCAGCAGTGAAGGCCGGACAGGCCCTAATGAAAAACTGTTTTTT
CDR3aa: CASSEGRTGPNEKLFF

len: 14
v_gene: TRBV11-2
d_gene: -
j_gene: TRBJ2-2
abundance: -
CDR3nt: TGTGCCAGCAGCTTTGAACGATATGCCGGGGAGCTGTTTTTT
CDR3aa: CASSFERYAGELFF

len: 18
v_gene: TRBV10-1
d_gene: TRBD2
j_gene: TRBJ2-3
abundance: once
CDR3nt: TGCGCCAGCAGTGAGTCGACAGGGCTAGCGGGGGGCACAGATACGCAGTATTTT
CDR3aa: CASSESTGLAGGTDTQYF

len: 15
v_gene: TRBV14
d_gene: -
j_gene: TRBJ2-2
abundance: many
CDR3nt: TGTGCCAGCAGCCAAGGATTTGCTCTCACCGGGGAGCTGTTTTTT
CDR3aa: CASSQGFALTGELFF

len: 11
v_gene: TRBV30
d_gene: -
j_gene: TRBJ1-4
abundance: -
CDR3nt: TGTGCCTGGAGTGAAGAAGGAAAACTGTTTTTT
CDR3aa: CAWSEEGKLFF

len: 16
v_gene: TRBV10-3
d_gene: TRBD1
j_gene: TRBJ2-4
abundance: -
CDR3nt: TGTGCCATCAGTAAGGACAGGACTGCGGCCAAAAACATTCAGTACTTC
CDR3aa: CAISKDRTAAKNIQYF

len: 11
v_gene: TRBV20-1
d_gene: -
j_gene: TRBJ1-1
abundance: few
CDR3nt: TGCAGTGCAGGAGACGCCACTGAAGCTTTCTTT
CDR3aa: CSAGDATEAFF

len: 14
v_gene: TRBV20-1
d_gene: TRBD2
j_gene: TRBJ2-7
abundance: -
CDR3nt: TGCAGTGCAACATTACTAGCGTCGACCTACGAGCAGTACTTC
CDR3aa: CSATLLASTYEQYF

len: 15
v_gene: TRBV2
d_gene: -
j_gene: TRBJ2-1
abundance: -
CDR3nt: TGTGCCAGCAGTGTTAACGGGGGAGGTTACAATGAGCAGTTCTTC
CDR3aa: CASSVNGGGYNEQFF

len: 14
v_gene: TRBV7-2
d_gene: TRBD1
j_gene: TRBJ1-4
abundance: few
CDR3nt: TGTGCCAGCAGCCAACAGGGGTTAAATGAAAAACTGTTTTTT
CDR3aa: CASSQQGLNEKLFF

len: 16
v_gene: TRBV11-2
d_gene: TRBD2
j_gene: TRBJ2-2
abundance: -
CDR3nt: TGTGCCAGCAGCCCCCCTAGCGGGAAAAACACCGGGGAGCTGTTTTTT
CDR3aa: CASSPPSGKNTGELFF